This T cell receptor beta chain was found in a study of cytomegalovirus exposure and HLA in healthy donors. Whole-study findings and limits: Cytomegalovirus association was assigned to about 150 TCR beta chains. It was shown in a later analysis that HLA-associated TCR beta chains were more clonally expanded than other, equally common chains. In a later analysis, specific HLA alleles were associated with around 17,000 TCR beta sequences at a 0.05 false discovery rate. Researchers reported that three CMV-associated chains were confirmed in vitro as CMV antigen-specific.

13 Jbeta primers and 60 Vbeta primers were used for the PCR. Generated by immunoSEQ multiplex PCR, the TCRdb table keeps only in-frame clones and is missing some. The sample consists of under 200,000 clones, over 70% of them appearing once. About this clone itself: No antigen is known for it.

Trimming took 1 base from V and 7 from J; bases not matched to a gene: 13. This CDR3 comprises 19 residues. The V gene's germline CDR1 is SGHRS and CDR2 YFSETQ. This TCR derives from a man aged 40-50 years in good health and CMV-seronegative. Input material: PBMCs. The J gene is TRBJ2-3, the V gene TRBV5-1; 15 positions agree with TRBD2. The CDR3 spells CASSLYMGLAGGGGNTQYF. The DNA of the CDR3 is TGCGCCAGCAGCTTGTATATGGGACTAGCGGGAGGAGGGGGAAATACGCAGTATTTT.